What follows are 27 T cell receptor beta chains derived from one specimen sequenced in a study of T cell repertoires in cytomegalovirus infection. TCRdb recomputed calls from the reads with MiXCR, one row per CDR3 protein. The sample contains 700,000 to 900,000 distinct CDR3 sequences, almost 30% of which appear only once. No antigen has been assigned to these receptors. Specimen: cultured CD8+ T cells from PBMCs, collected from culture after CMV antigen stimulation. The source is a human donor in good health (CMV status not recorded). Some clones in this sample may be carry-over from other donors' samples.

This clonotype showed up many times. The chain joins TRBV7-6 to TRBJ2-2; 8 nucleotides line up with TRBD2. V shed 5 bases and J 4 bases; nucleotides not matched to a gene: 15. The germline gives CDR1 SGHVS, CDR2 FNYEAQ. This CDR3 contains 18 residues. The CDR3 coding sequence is TGTGCCAGCAGCCCGGCGGCATTTGCGGGGGGTTTCACCGGGGAGCTGTTTTTT. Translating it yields CASSPAAFAGGFTGELFF.

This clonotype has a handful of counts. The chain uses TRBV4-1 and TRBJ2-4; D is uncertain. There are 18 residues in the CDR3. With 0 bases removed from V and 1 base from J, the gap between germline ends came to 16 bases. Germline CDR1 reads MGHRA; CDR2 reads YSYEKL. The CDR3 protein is CASSQDGPDTLAKNIQYF. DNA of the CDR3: TGCGCCAGCAGCCAAGATGGGCCCGACACTTTGGCCAAAAACATTCAGTACTTC.

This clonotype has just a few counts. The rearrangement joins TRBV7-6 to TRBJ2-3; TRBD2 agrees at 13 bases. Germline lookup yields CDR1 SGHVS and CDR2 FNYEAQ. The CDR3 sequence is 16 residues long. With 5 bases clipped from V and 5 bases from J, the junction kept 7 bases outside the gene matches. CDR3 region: CASSRPGLAGLDTQYF. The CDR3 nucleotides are TGTGCCAGCAGCCGTCCGGGACTAGCGGGATTAGATACGCAGTATTTT.

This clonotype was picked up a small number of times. The CDR3 reads CASSLGGHPWWEQYV. Here the CDR3 DNA reads TGTGCCAGCAGTCTTGGGGGACATCCTTGGTGGGAGCAGTACGTC. The V call is TRBV5-6, the J call TRBJ2-7; possibly TRBD1 for D (6 bases). Germline V gene data show CDR1 as SGHDT and CDR2 as YYEEEE. This CDR3 is 15 amino acids long. Trimming shortened V by 5 bases and J by 7 bases, and 22 bases separated the two germline ends.

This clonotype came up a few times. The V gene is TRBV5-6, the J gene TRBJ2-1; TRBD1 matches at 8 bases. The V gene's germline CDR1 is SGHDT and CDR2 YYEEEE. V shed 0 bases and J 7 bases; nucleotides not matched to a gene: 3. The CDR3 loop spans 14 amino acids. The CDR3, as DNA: TGTGCCAGCAGCTTGGGGGGACAGGCAAATGAGCAGTTCTTC. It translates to CASSLGGQANEQFF.

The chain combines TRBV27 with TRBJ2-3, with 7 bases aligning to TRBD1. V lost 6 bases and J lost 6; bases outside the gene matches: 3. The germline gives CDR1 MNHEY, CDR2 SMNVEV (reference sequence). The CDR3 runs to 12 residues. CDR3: CASRGGSDTQYF. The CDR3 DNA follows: TGTGCCAGCAGAGGGGGCTCGGATACGCAGTATTTT.

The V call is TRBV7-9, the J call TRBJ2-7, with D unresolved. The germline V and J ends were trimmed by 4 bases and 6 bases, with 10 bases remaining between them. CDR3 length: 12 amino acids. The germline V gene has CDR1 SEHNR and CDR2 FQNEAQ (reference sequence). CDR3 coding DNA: TGTGCCAGCAGCTCCAACTGGGTCGAGCAGTACTTC. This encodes CASSSNWVEQYF.

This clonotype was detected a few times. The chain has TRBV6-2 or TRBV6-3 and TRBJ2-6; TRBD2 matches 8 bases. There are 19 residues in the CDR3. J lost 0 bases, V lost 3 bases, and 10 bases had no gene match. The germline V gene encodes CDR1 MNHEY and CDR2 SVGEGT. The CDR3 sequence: CASSYHRGGPSSGANVLTF. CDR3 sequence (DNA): TGTGCCAGCAGTTATCACCGGGGGGGACCATCCTCTGGGGCCAACGTCCTGACTTTC.

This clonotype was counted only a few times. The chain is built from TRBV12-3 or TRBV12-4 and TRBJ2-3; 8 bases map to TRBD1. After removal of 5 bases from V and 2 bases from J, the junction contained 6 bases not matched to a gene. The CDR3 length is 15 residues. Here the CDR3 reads CASSEDRAITDTQYF. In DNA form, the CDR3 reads TGTGCCAGCAGTGAGGACAGGGCCATCACAGATACGCAGTATTTT.

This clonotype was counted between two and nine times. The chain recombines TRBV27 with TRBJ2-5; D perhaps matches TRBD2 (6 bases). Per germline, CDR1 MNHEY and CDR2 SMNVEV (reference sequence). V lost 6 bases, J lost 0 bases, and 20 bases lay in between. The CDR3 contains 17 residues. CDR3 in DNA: TGTGCCAGCAGAACAAACCCGGGACTCTTAAACCAAGAGACCCAGTACTTC. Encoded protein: CASRTNPGLLNQETQYF.

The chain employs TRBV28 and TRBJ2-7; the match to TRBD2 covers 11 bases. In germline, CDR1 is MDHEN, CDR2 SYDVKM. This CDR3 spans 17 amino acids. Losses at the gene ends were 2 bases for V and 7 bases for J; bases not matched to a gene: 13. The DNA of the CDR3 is TGTGCCAGCAGTTTAACACGCTCGGTAGCGGGGGGGCAAGAGCAGTACGTC. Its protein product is CASSLTRSVAGGQEQYV.

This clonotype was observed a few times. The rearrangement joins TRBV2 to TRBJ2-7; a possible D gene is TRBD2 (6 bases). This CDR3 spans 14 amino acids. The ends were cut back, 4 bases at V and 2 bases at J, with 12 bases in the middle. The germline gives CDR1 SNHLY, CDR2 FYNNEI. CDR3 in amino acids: CASSAGTSAYEQYF. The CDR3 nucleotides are TGTGCCAGCAGTGCCGGGACTTCAGCCTACGAGCAGTACTTC.

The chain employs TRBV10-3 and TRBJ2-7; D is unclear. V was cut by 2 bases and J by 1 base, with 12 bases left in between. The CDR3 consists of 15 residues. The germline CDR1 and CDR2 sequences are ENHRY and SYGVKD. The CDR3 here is CAISEKGLASYEQYV. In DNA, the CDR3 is TGTGCCATCAGTGAGAAAGGGCTGGCATCCTACGAGCAGTACGTC.

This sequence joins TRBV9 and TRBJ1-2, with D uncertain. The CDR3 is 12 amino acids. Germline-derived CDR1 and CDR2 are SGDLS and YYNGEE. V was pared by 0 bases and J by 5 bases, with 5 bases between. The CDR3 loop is CASSVAQYGYTF. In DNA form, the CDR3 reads TGTGCCAGCAGCGTAGCCCAGTATGGCTACACCTTC. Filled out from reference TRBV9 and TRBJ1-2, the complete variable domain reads DSGVTQTPKHLITATGQRVTLRCSPRSGDLSVYWYQQSLDQGLQFLIQYYNGEERAKGNILERFSAQQFPDLHSELNLSSLELGDSALYFCASSVAQYGYTFGSGTRLTVV.

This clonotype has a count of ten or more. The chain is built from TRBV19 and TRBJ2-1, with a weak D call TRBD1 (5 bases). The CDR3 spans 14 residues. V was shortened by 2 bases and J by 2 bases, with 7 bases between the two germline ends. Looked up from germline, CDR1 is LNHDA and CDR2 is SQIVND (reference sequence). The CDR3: CASSITGAYNEQFF. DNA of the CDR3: TGTGCCAGTAGTATAACAGGAGCCTACAATGAGCAGTTCTTC. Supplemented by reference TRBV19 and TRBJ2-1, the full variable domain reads DGGITQSPKYLFRKEGQNVTLSCEQNLNHDAMYWYRQDPGQGLRLIYYSQIVNDFQKGDIAEGYSVSREKKESFPLTVTSAQKNPTAFYLCASSITGAYNEQFFGPGTRLTVL.

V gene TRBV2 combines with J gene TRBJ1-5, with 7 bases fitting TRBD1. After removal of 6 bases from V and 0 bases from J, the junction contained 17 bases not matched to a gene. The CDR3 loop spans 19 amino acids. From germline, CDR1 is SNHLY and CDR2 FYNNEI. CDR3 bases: TGTGCCAGCAGCAACGACAGGGCGCGGGATGGGTATAGCAATCAGCCCCAGCATTTT. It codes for CASSNDRARDGYSNQPQHF.

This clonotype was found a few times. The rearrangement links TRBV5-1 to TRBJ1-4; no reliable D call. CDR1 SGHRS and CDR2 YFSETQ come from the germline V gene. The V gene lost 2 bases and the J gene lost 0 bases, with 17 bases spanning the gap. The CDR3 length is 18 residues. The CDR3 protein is CASSFEGLTAATNEKLFF. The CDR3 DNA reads TGCGCCAGCAGCTTCGAAGGGCTAACAGCCGCAACTAATGAAAAACTGTTTTTT.

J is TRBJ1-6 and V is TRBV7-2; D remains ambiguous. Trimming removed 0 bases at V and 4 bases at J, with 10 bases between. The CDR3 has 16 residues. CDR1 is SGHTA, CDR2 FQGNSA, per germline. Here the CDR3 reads CASSLAGESYNSPLHF. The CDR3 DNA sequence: TGTGCCAGCAGCTTAGCTGGGGAATCTTATAATTCACCCCTCCACTTT.

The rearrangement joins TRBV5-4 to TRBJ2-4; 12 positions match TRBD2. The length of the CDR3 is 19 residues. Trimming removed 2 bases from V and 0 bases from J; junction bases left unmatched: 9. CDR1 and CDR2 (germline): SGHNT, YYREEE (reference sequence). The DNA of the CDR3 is TGTGCCAGCAGCTTTCGACTAGCGGGGGCCTCCCTAGCCAAAAACATTCAGTACTTC. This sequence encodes CASSFRLAGASLAKNIQYF.

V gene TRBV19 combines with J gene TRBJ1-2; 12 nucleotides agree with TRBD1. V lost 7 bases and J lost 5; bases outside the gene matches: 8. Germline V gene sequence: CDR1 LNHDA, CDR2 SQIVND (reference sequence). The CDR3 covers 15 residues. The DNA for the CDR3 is TGTGCCAGTAACCCACCGGGACAGGGGGCGTATGGCTACACCTTC. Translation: CASNPPGQGAYGYTF.

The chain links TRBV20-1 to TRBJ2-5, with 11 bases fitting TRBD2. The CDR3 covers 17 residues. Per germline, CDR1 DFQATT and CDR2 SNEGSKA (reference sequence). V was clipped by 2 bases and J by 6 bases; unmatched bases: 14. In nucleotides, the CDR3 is TGCAGTGCTAGAAACTCTCTAGCGGGGGGCTCCCGTAAGACCCAGTACTTC. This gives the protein CSARNSLAGGSRKTQYF.

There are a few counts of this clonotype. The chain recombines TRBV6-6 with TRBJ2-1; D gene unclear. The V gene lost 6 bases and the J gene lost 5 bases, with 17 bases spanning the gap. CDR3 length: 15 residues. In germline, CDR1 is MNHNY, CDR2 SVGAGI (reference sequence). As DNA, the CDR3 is TGTGCCAGCAGCTACGCGGATGGGTCGGACAATGAGCAGTTCTTC. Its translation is CASSYADGSDNEQFF.

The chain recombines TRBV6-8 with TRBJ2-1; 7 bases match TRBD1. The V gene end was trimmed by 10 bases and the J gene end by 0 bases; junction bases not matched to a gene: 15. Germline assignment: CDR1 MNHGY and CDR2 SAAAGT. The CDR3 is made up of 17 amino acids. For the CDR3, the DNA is TGTGCCAACAAAACCCCGGGACAGATGAGCTCCTACAATGAGCAGTTCTTC. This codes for CANKTPGQMSSYNEQFF.

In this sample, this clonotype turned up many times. CDR3 DNA sequence: TGTGCCAGCAGTCAGACAGGATTGAGGGGCTATGGCTACACCTTC. Its protein is CASSQTGLRGYGYTF. The gene calls are TRBV6-6 and TRBJ1-2; a possible D gene is TRBD1 (6 bases). V was shortened by 5 bases and J by 4 bases, with 17 bases between the two germline ends. Germline V gives CDR1 MNHNY, CDR2 SVGAGI (reference sequence). The CDR3 contains 15 residues.

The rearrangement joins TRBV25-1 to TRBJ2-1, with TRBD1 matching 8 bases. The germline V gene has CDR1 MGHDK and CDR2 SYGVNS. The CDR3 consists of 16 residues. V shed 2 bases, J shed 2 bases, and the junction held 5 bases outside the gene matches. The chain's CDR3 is CASSEPTGGTYNEQFF. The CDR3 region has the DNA TGTGCCAGCAGTGAACCCACAGGGGGTACCTACAATGAGCAGTTCTTC.

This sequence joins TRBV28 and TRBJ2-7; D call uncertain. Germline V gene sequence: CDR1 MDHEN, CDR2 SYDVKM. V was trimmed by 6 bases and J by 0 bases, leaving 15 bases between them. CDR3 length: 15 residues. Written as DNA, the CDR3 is TGTGCCAGCAGCCCGATGGGATCCCCCTCCTACGAGCAGTACGTC. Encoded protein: CASSPMGSPSYEQYV.

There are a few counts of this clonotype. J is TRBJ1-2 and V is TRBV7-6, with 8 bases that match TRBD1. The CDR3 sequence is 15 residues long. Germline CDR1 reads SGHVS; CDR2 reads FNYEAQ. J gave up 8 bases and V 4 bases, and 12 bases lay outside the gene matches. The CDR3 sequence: CASSSSTGASEGYTF. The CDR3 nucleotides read TGTGCCAGCAGCTCCTCGACAGGGGCGTCCGAGGGCTACACCTTC. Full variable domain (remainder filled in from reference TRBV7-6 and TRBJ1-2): GAGVSQSPRYKVTKRGQDVALRCDPISGHVSLYWYRQALGQGPEFLTYFNYEAQQDKSGLPNDRFSAERPEGSISTLTIQRTEQRDSAMYRCASSSSTGASEGYTFGSGTRLTVV.